This T cell receptor beta chain originates from a study of OX40 agonist ivuxolimab in advanced cancers. At the level of the study: Treatment of patients was with ivuxolimab, an agonistic anti-OX40 (CD134) antibody.

Concerning this clone itself: No antigen is known for it.

This CDR3 has 15 amino acids. The V gene lost 0 bases and the J gene lost 5 bases, with 11 bases spanning the gap. Germline V gene lookup returns CDR1 MGHRA and CDR2 YSYEKL. Whole-study results and caveats: The CD4+ and CD8+ T cells in the blood had expanded clonally by week 6 at 0.1 to 3.0 mg/kg.

Only in-frame clones appear in the TCRdb table, and some are missing; sequencing was by immunoSEQ multiplex PCR. Here the sample spans tens of thousands of clones, about nine tenths being singletons. This clonotype originated in an adult with an advanced solid tumor such as melanoma, head and neck, liver or kidney cancer. This chain uses TRBV4-1 with TRBJ1-5, with D possibly TRBD1 on 5 matching bases. The sequences come from CD4+ or CD8+ T cells sorted from blood, collected in a trial of the OX40 agonist ivuxolimab. The CDR3 sequence: CASSQDRMGDQPQHF. CDR3 DNA: TGCGCCAGCAGCCAAGATCGGATGGGGGATCAGCCCCAGCATTTT.